Shown below are 25 T cell receptor beta chains from a single sample sequenced in a study of blood T cell repertoires in COVID-19. Method: immunoSEQ multiplex PCR; TCRdb's copy keeps in-frame clones and lacks some. The table has fewer than 200,000 clones, roughly 85% seen once. Sequencing was done on a sample of PBMCs or T cells enriched from blood (not recorded which). All receptors derive from a woman in her late teens or twenties who had recovered from COVID-19.

The chain has TRBV1 and TRBJ2-1; whether TRBD2, the table's D call, matches the DNA was not checked. TRBV1 counts as a pseudogene. CDR3 length equals 16 residues. CDR3 sequence (DNA): TGCACCAGCAGCCAAGATCTAGCGGGGGGGCAGGATGAGCAGTTCTTC. Amino acids: CTSSQDLAGGQDEQFF.

The V and J genes are TRBV5-6 and TRBJ2-3, with D unresolved. CDR1 is SGHDT and CDR2 is YYEEEE in the germline V gene. Trimming took 2 bases from V and 6 from J, leaving 13 bases between them. This CDR3 is 14 amino acids long. CDR3 DNA sequence: TGTGCCAGCAGCTTATCTTTCGGGTTGGATACGCAGTATTTT. Translation gives CASSLSFGLDTQYF.

This chain connects TRBV7-9 to TRBJ1-1, with 7 bases fitting TRBD1. The CDR3 is made up of 14 amino acids. CDR1 and CDR2 from the germline V gene are SEHNR and FQNEAQ (reference sequence). V lost 1 base to trimming and J lost 4 bases; unmatched junction nucleotides: 3. The CDR3 spells CASSLGQGSTEAFF. Here the CDR3 DNA reads TGTGCCAGCAGCTTAGGACAGGGTAGCACTGAAGCTTTCTTT.

The chain couples TRBV10-3 to TRBJ2-7; 11 bases map to TRBD1. This CDR3 region has 15 residues. Germline lookup yields CDR1 ENHRY and CDR2 SYGVKD. V dropped 3 bases and J dropped 1; count of bases not matched to a gene: 2. The CDR3 loop is CAISDGTGGSYEQYF. As DNA, the CDR3 is TGTGCCATCAGTGATGGGACAGGGGGTTCCTACGAGCAGTACTTC.

The genes are TRBV5-1 and TRBJ2-5, with TRBD1 identical over 8 bases. This CDR3 comprises 19 residues. Germline lookup yields CDR1 SGHRS and CDR2 YFSETQ. Germline trimming cut 4 bases from V and 7 bases from J; bases unmatched to any gene: 24. The CDR3 DNA reads as TGCGCCAGCAGCGACGGGACAGGAGGGATGGTTAGCCCCCAGGGGACCCAGTACTTC. It encodes CASSDGTGGMVSPQGTQYF.

This chain joins TRBV30 and TRBJ2-7, with a tentative D call TRBD2 (5 bases). The germline gives CDR1 GTSNPN, CDR2 SVGIG (reference sequence). The germline V and J ends were trimmed by 0 bases and 4 bases, with 19 bases remaining between them. The CDR3 has 16 amino acids. This CDR3 reads CAWSVHEGRKSYEQYF. In nucleotides, the CDR3 is TGTGCCTGGAGTGTACACGAGGGCCGCAAAAGTTACGAGCAGTACTTC.

The chain employs TRBV6-2 or TRBV6-3 and TRBJ1-1; tentatively, D is TRBD1 (5 bases). Germline-derived CDR1 and CDR2 are MNHEY and SVGEGT. V was clipped by 6 bases and J by 8 bases, with 19 bases between them. There are 14 residues in the CDR3. The CDR3, as DNA: TGTGCCAGCAGATACGGGGCCGACAGAATGGAAGCTTTCTTT. Residues: CASRYGADRMEAFF.

This clone was picked up one time. The genes are TRBV6-1 and TRBJ1-4, with 10 nucleotides matching TRBD1. This CDR3 region has 17 residues. Germline lookup yields CDR1 MNHNS and CDR2 SASEGT. The trim removed 4 bases at V and 8 bases at J, leaving 13 bases unmatched. The CDR3 protein is CASSAKLPGQGWEKLFF. The CDR3 DNA reads TGTGCCAGCAGTGCCAAGTTACCGGGACAGGGGTGGGAAAAACTGTTTTTT.

The chain employs TRBV20-1 and TRBJ2-5; D gene unclear. Germline V gene sequence: CDR1 DFQATT, CDR2 SNEGSKA (reference sequence). V was cut by 7 bases and J by 1 base, with 7 bases left in between. The CDR3 has 11 residues. The chain's CDR3 is CSGHFQETQYF. CDR3 DNA: TGCAGTGGACATTTCCAAGAGACCCAGTACTTC.

J is TRBJ1-1 and V is TRBV5-8; 7 bases are a match to TRBD1. The ends lost 2 bases at V and 4 bases at J; junction bases unmatched: 2. The CDR3 loop spans 13 amino acids. Germline values: CDR1 SGHTS, CDR2 YDEGEE. The CDR3 here is CASSLDRATEAFF. CDR3 bases: TGTGCCAGCAGCTTAGACAGGGCCACTGAAGCTTTCTTT.

CDR3 amino acids: CASSGGGGNTDTQYF. The CDR3 DNA reads as TGTGCCAGCAGTGGGGGAGGGGGGAACACAGATACGCAGTATTTT. The chain uses TRBV28 and TRBJ2-3, with D possibly TRBD2 on 7 matching bases. From germline, CDR1 is MDHEN and CDR2 SYDVKM. The CDR3 spans 15 residues. The V and J ends lost 5 bases and 2 bases respectively, with 14 bases between them.

The chain has TRBV3-1 (or the pseudogene TRBV3-2) and TRBJ2-4; D ambiguous. The CDR3 runs to 16 residues. Germline CDR1 is LGHDT and CDR2 is YNNKEL (reference sequence). V was trimmed by 3 bases and J by 0 bases, leaving 12 bases between them. The CDR3 nucleotides read TGTGCCAGCAGCCAGGCTTTTTTCCTAGCCAAAAACATTCAGTACTTC. The encoded protein is CASSQAFFLAKNIQYF.

V usage is TRBV14 and J usage is TRBJ1-4; 8 bases agree with TRBD1. Trimming took 7 bases from V and 8 from J; bases not matched to a gene: 6. The CDR3 runs 13 residues. Germline V gene sequence: CDR1 SGHDN, CDR2 FVKESK. The DNA for the CDR3 is TGTGCCAGCACCCAGGGGGCAAGGGAAAAACTGTTTTTT. Its protein is CASTQGAREKLFF.

The CDR3 nucleotides are TGTGCCAGCTCACCAATGATGGACAGGCCGACATCAAACACCATATATTTT. Residues: CASSPMMDRPTSNTIYF. The chain combines TRBV18 with TRBJ1-3, with 7 bases aligning to TRBD1. Germline assignment: CDR1 KGHSH and CDR2 LQKENI. CDR3 length: 17 residues. The junction had 13 bases not matched to a gene; V was cut back by 2 bases and J by 6 bases.

The V gene is TRBV9, the J gene TRBJ2-5; 8 bases agree with TRBD1. The length of the CDR3 is 12 residues. The germline CDR1 and CDR2 sequences are SGDLS and YYNGEE. The junction had 4 bases not matched to a gene; V was cut back by 3 bases and J by 9 bases. CDR3 amino acids: CASSALDRAQYF. For the CDR3, the DNA is TGTGCCAGCAGCGCGCTGGACAGGGCCCAGTACTTC.

The rearrangement joins TRBV3-1 (or the pseudogene TRBV3-2) to TRBJ2-2; 7 nucleotides match TRBD1. Germline CDR1 is LGHDT and CDR2 is YNNKEL (reference sequence). The ends lost 0 bases at V and 6 bases at J; junction bases unmatched: 1. The CDR3 is 14 amino acids. The CDR3 protein is CASSQETGSGELFF. As DNA, the CDR3 is TGTGCCAGCAGCCAAGAGACAGGGTCCGGGGAGCTGTTTTTT.

The rearrangement joins TRBV2 to TRBJ1-2, with D unresolved. The CDR3 has 14 residues. The V end lost 3 bases, the J end lost 0 bases, and 8 bases lay between the germline ends. The germline V gene encodes CDR1 SNHLY and CDR2 FYNNEI. The CDR3 spells CASSEQSANYGYTF. For the CDR3, the DNA is TGTGCCAGCAGTGAGCAGTCTGCTAACTATGGCTACACCTTC.

The chain joins TRBV7-3 to TRBJ1-1; tentatively, D is TRBD1 (6 bases). Trimming cost V 2 bases and J 8 bases, with 12 bases left between them. Germline loops: CDR1 SGHTA, CDR2 FQGTGA. The CDR3 covers 13 residues. The CDR3 region is CASSLGDTQEAFF. The CDR3 DNA sequence: TGTGCCAGCAGCTTAGGGGACACCCAAGAAGCTTTCTTT. The full variable domain, in which reference TRBV7-3 and TRBJ1-1 provide the parts outside the CDR3, is GAGVSQTPSNKVTEKGKYVELRCDPISGHTALYWYRQSLGQGPEFLIYFQGTGAADDSGLPNDRFFAVRPEGSVSTLKIQRTERGDSAVYLCASSLGDTQEAFFGQGTRLTVV.

The DNA for the CDR3 is TGTGCCAGCAGCGATCGGACAGGGGGTTTCGCTGGGGCCAACGTCCTGACTTTC. It translates to CASSDRTGGFAGANVLTF. This sequence joins TRBV9 and TRBJ2-6; TRBD1 agrees at 10 bases. V was clipped by 3 bases and J by 2 bases; unmatched bases: 8. Germline V gives CDR1 SGDLS, CDR2 YYNGEE. The length of the CDR3 is 18 residues.

The chain is built from TRBV19 and TRBJ1-6; 8 nucleotides align to TRBD1. The length of the CDR3 is 16 residues. Trimming at V came to 6 bases and at J to 5 bases, leaving 9 bases not matched to a gene. Germline V gene sequence: CDR1 LNHDA, CDR2 SQIVND (reference sequence). CDR3 bases: TGTGCCAGTAGCCCTGTTCCGGGACAGGATAATTCACCCCTCCACTTT. Its protein product is CASSPVPGQDNSPLHF.

The gene calls are TRBV28 and TRBJ1-2; D is undetermined. Germline CDR1 is MDHEN and CDR2 is SYDVKM. The germline V and J ends were trimmed by 3 bases and 0 bases, with 11 bases remaining between them. The CDR3 is made up of 15 amino acids. The CDR3 region is CASSFLATTNYGYTF. For the CDR3, the DNA is TGTGCCAGCAGTTTTTTGGCCACTACTAACTATGGCTACACCTTC.

The J gene is TRBJ1-2, the V gene TRBV10-1, with unresolved D. Germline V gene sequence: CDR1 WNHNN, CDR2 SYGVQD (reference sequence). The CDR3 has 13 residues. With 0 bases removed from V and 6 bases from J, the gap between germline ends came to 8 bases. Here the CDR3 reads CASSESGANGYTF. The CDR3 DNA sequence: TGCGCCAGCAGTGAGTCAGGAGCTAATGGCTACACCTTC.

This chain joins TRBV18 and TRBJ1-1, with TRBD1 matching over 7 bases. V shed 5 bases, J shed 4 bases, and the junction held 7 bases outside the gene matches. This CDR3 is 14 amino acids long. Per the germline V gene, CDR1 is KGHSH and CDR2 is LQKENI. The CDR3 sequence: CASSETGFGTEAFF. Written as DNA, the CDR3 is TGTGCCAGCTCAGAGACAGGGTTTGGCACTGAAGCTTTCTTT.

V and J are TRBV27 and TRBJ2-1, with a weak D call TRBD2 (6 bases). The germline V and J ends were trimmed by 2 bases and 4 bases, with 15 bases remaining between them. The CDR3 is 16 amino acids. From germline, CDR1 is MNHEY and CDR2 SMNVEV (reference sequence). This chain's CDR3 is CASSLTSAGRYNEQFF. CDR3 DNA sequence: TGTGCCAGCAGTTTAACTTCCGCGGGGCGATACAATGAGCAGTTCTTC.

The chain recombines TRBV18 with TRBJ2-3; 11 bases agree with TRBD2. Trimming at V came to 3 bases and at J to 6 bases, leaving 8 bases not matched to a gene. The germline V gene encodes CDR1 KGHSH and CDR2 LQKENI. The CDR3 covers 16 residues. The CDR3 protein is CASSPEILAGADTQYF. The CDR3, as DNA: TGTGCCAGCTCACCCGAAATACTAGCGGGAGCGGATACGCAGTATTTT.